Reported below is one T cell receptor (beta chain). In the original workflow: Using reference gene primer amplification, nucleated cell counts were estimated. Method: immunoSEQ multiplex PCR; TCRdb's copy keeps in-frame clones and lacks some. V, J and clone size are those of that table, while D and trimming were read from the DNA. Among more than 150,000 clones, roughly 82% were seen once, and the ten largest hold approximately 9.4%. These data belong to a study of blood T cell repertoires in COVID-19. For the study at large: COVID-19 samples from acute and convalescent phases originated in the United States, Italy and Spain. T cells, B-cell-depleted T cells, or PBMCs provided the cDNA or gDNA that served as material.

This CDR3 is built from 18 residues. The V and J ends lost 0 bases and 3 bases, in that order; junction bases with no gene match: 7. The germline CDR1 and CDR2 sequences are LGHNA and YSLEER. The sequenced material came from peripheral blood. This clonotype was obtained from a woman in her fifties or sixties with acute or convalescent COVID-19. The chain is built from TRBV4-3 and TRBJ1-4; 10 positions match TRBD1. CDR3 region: CASSQDPTGGISNEKLFF. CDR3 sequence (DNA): TGCGCCAGCAGCCAAGATCCGACAGGGGGCATTTCTAATGAAAAACTGTTTTTT.